This is a list of T cell receptor beta chains from one sample in a study of radiation and T cells in renal cell carcinoma. Sequencing used immunoSEQ multiplex PCR; TCRdb keeps in-frame clones, though not all of them. The data contain about 15,000 clones, roughly 56% of them singletons. The material was tumor tissue, obtained from a patient whose treatment was nephrectomy without radiotherapy. These receptors originate from a man in his fifties or sixties with renal cell carcinoma. The CDR3 runs from the conserved cysteine through the conserved F or W. D genes are given only for firm matches. Some rows mark clone size as missing; the rest say once, few, many or name a class of expanded clone.

J | V | D | size | DNA | CDR3
TRBJ2-3 | TRBV11-2 | TRBD2 | . | TGTGCCAGCAGCAGAGCTAGCGGGAGGTTCCGCCGCACAGATACGCAGTATTTT | CASSRASGRFRRTDTQYF
TRBJ2-7 | TRBV7-8 | TRBD2 | few | TGTGCCAGCAGCGCTAGCGGGAGGCCCCTCGAGCAGTACTTC | CASSASGRPLEQYF
TRBJ2-7 | TRBV5-6 | . | . | TGTGCCAGCAGCTTGGATTTACGGGCTAACTACGAGCAGTACTTC | CASSLDLRANYEQYF
TRBJ2-3 | TRBV27 | TRBD2 | once | TGTGCCAGCAGTCTAGCGGGAGATACGCAGTATTTT | CASSLAGDTQYF
TRBJ1-1 | TRBV7-3 | . | . | TGTGCCAGCAGCGTCACCGGGGTGAACACTGAAGCTTTCTTT | CASSVTGVNTEAFF
TRBJ2-7 | TRBV7-2 | TRBD1 | . | TGTGCCAGCAGCCCCGGACAGGCAAGAGAGCAGTACTTC | CASSPGQAREQYF
TRBJ2-2 | TRBV5-4 | TRBD1 | . | TGTGCCAGCAGCCGCCAGGGGGCGTACACCGGGGAGCTGTTTTTT | CASSRQGAYTGELFF
TRBJ2-7 | TRBV5-4 | . | . | TGTGCCAGCAGCTTGCACTGGACAGATTACGAGCAGTACTTC | CASSLHWTDYEQYF
TRBJ1-1 | TRBV30 | . | . | TGTGCCTGGAGGGGTTATGAAGCTTTCTTT | CAWRGYEAFF
TRBJ2-1 | TRBV6-1 | . | . | TGTGCCAGCAGTCTAGGACAGAACTCCTACAATGAGCAGTTCTTC | CASSLGQNSYNEQFF
TRBJ1-5 | TRBV18 | TRBD1 | . | TGTGCCAGCTCACCGAAGACAGGGGGAGACAATCAGCCCCAGCATTTT | CASSPKTGGDNQPQHF
TRBJ2-1 | TRBV14 | . | . | TGTGCCAGCAGCCAAGGTTACAATGAGCAGTTCTTC | CASSQGYNEQFF
TRBJ1-6 | TRBV7-8 | . | few | TGTGCCAGCAGCTTAGTCGAGACAGATAATTCACCCCTCCACTTT | CASSLVETDNSPLHF
TRBJ2-1 | TRBV5-6 | TRBD2 | . | TGTGCCAGCAGCTTGGTCTCTGGCGGGGGGTACAATGAGCAGTTCTTC | CASSLVSGGGYNEQFF
TRBJ2-7 | TRBV7-9 | . | . | TGTGCCAGCAGCTTACCTGGGGTCGCCTACGAGCAGTACTTC | CASSLPGVAYEQYF
TRBJ2-7 | TRBV6-5 | . | . | TGTGCCACCACCCGAGCCGCAGGGTCCTACGAGCAGTACTTC | CATTRAAGSYEQYF
TRBJ2-3 | TRBV7-2 | TRBD2 | . | TGTGCCAGCAGCTTAAGGAGGGCGGGGGGCACAGATACGCAGTATTTT | CASSLRRAGGTDTQYF
TRBJ1-1 | TRBV5-1 | . | once | TGCGCCAGCAGCAAATCGGGACTGAACACTGAAGCTTTCTTT | CASSKSGLNTEAFF
TRBJ1-2 | TRBV5-1 | . | . | TGCGCCAGCACGTCAGGGTATGGCTACACCTTC | CASTSGYGYTF
TRBJ2-3 | TRBV27 | . | large | TGTGCCAGCAGTTTATACATCACAGATACGCAGTATTTT | CASSLYITDTQYF
TRBJ1-4 | TRBV6-6 | . | . | TGTGCCAGTCGACCGGCAGGGTCAGATGAAAAACTGTTTTTT | CASRPAGSDEKLFF
TRBJ2-6 | TRBV14 | . | few | TGTGCCAGCAGCCAAGGATCGGGGAGGAGAGGGGCCAACGTCCTGACTTTC | CASSQGSGRRGANVLTF